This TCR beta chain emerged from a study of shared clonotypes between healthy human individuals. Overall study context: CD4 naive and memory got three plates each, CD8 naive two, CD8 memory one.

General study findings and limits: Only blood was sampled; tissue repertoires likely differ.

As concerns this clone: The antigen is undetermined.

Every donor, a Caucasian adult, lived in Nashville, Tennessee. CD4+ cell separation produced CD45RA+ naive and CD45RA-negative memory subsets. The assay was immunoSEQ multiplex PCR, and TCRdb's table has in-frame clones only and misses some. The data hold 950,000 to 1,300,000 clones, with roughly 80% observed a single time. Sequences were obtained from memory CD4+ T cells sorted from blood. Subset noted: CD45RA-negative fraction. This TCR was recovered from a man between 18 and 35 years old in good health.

The CDR3 sequence: CASSRAESYNEQFF. CDR3 bases: TGTGCCAGTAGTCGGGCGGAATCCTACAATGAGCAGTTCTTC. The J gene is TRBJ2-1, the V gene TRBV19, with D hard to call. The V gene lost 5 bases and the J gene lost 1 base, with 9 bases spanning the gap. CDR1 is LNHDA and CDR2 is SQIVND in the germline V gene (reference sequence). The CDR3 runs to 14 residues.